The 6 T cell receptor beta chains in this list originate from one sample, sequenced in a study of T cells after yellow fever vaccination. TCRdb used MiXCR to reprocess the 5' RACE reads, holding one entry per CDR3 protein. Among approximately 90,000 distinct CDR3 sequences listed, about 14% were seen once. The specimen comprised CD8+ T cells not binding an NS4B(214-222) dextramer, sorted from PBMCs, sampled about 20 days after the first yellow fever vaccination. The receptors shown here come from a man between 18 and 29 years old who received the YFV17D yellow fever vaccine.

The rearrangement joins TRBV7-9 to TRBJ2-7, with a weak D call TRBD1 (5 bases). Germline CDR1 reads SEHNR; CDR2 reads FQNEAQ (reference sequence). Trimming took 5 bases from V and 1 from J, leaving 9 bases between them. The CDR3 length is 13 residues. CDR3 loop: CASSRDRSYEQYF. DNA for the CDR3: TGTGCCAGCAGCCGAGACAGATCCTACGAGCAGTACTTC. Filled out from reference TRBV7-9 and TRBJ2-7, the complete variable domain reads DTGVSQNPRHKITKRGQNVTFRCDPISEHNRLYWYRQTLGQGPEFLTYFQNEAQLEKSRLLSDRFSAERPKGSFSTLEIQRTEQGDSAMYLCASSRDRSYEQYFGPGTRLTVT.

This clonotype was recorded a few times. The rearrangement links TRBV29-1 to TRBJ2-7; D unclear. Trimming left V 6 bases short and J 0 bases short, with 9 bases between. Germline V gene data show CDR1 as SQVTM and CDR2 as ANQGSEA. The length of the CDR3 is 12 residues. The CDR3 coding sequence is TGCAGCGTCGGGTCGAGCTCCTACGAGCAGTACTTC. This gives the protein CSVGSSSYEQYF.

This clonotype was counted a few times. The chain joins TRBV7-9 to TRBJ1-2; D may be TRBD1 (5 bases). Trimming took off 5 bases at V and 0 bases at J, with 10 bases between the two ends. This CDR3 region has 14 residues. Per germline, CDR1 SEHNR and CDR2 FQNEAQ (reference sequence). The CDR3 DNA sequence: TGTGCCAGCAGCCCGCTGACAGCTAACTATGGCTACACCTTC. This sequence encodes CASSPLTANYGYTF.

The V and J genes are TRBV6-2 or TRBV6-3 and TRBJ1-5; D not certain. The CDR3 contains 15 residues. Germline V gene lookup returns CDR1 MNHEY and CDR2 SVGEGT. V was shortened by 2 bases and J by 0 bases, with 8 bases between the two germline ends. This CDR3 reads CASSYGRDSNQPQHF. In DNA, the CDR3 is TGTGCCAGCAGTTACGGGAGGGATAGCAATCAGCCCCAGCATTTT.

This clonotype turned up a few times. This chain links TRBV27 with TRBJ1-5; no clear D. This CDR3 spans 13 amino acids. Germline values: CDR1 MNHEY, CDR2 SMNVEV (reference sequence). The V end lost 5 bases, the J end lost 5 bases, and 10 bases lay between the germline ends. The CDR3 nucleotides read TGTGCCAGCAGTGGGGAGGGCCATCAGCCCCAGCATTTT. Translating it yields CASSGEGHQPQHF.

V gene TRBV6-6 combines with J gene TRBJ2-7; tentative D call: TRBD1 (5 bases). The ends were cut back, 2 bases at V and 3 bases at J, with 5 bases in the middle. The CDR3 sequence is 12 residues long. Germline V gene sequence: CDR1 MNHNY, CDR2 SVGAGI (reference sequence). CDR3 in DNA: TGTGCCAGCAGTTACGACAGCTACGAGCAGTACGTC. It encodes CASSYDSYEQYV.